These 23 T cell receptor beta chains came from one sample sequenced in a study of blood T cell repertoires in COVID-19. The data were produced by immunoSEQ multiplex PCR, yet TCRdb's version contains in-frame clones alone and is incomplete. The repertoire has tens of thousands of clones, under 90% of them found once; the top ten carry roughly 21%. The sample taken for sequencing was peripheral blood. All receptors derive from a man between 45 and 60 years old with active COVID-19.

V is TRBV11-3 and J is TRBJ2-1; no clear D gene. CDR1 SGHNT and CDR2 YENEEA come from the germline V gene. V gave up 2 bases and J gave up 8 bases, with 10 bases separating them. The CDR3 is 13 amino acids. CDR3 sequence: CASSLSGLYEQFF. Here the CDR3 DNA reads TGTGCCAGCAGCTTATCCGGGTTGTATGAGCAGTTCTTC.

This clone was detected only a few times. This rearrangement joins TRBV20-1 to TRBJ2-7; 7 positions match TRBD2. CDR3 size: 15 residues. The V segment lost 3 bases and the J segment 0 bases; nucleotides outside the gene matches: 8. The germline CDR1 and CDR2 sequences are DFQATT and SNEGSKA (reference sequence). The CDR3 DNA reads TGCAGTGCTAGTGAAATAGCGGGCCTCTCCTACGAGCAGTACTTC. It translates to CSASEIAGLSYEQYF.

This clone was detected only a few times. The chain has TRBV29-1 and TRBJ2-2, with unresolved D. V lost 5 bases and J lost 2, with 21 bases in between. The germline V gene has CDR1 SQVTM and CDR2 ANQGSEA. The CDR3 has 17 residues. CDR3 sequence: CSVRPAQSSFNTGELFF. CDR3 nucleotide sequence: TGCAGCGTTCGTCCTGCACAATCAAGTTTCAACACCGGGGAGCTGTTTTTT.

The chain uses TRBV30 and TRBJ2-1, with D perhaps TRBD2 (6 bases). The germline gives CDR1 GTSNPN, CDR2 SVGIG (reference sequence). This CDR3 is 16 amino acids long. The V end lost 3 bases, the J end lost 6 bases, and 21 bases lay between the germline ends. The CDR3 nucleotides are TGTGCCTGGAGGCTTGGGCCCGGGGGACTGGGCAATGAGCAGTTCTTC. Its translation: CAWRLGPGGLGNEQFF. Full variable domain (missing parts from reference TRBV30 and TRBJ2-1): SQTIHQWPATLVQPVGSPLSLECTVEGTSNPNLYWYRQAAGRGLQLLFYSVGIGQISSEVPQNLSASRPQDRQFILSSKKLLLSDSGFYLCAWRLGPGGLGNEQFFGPGTRLTVL.

V usage is TRBV12-3 or TRBV12-4 and J usage is TRBJ2-5; TRBD2 is a possible D gene (5 bases). V lost 7 bases, J lost 5 bases, and 11 bases lay in between. This CDR3 has 12 residues. DNA for the CDR3: TGTGCCAGCACCGGGTCGGGGGAGACCCAGTACTTC. It encodes CASTGSGETQYF.

This clone appeared a single time. The chain links TRBV7-2 to TRBJ2-3; no clear D gene. There are 13 residues in the CDR3. V was clipped by 1 base and J by 6 bases, with 8 bases between them. Germline V lookup: CDR1 SGHTA, CDR2 FQGNSA. The CDR3 sequence is CASSLVSLDTQYF. The DNA for the CDR3 is TGTGCCAGCAGCTTAGTGTCCCTTGATACGCAGTATTTT.

J is TRBJ2-3 and V is TRBV7-2; the match to TRBD1 covers 8 bases. There are 14 residues in the CDR3. Germline CDR1 SGHTA, CDR2 FQGNSA. Trimming cost V 5 bases and J 4 bases; bases outside gene matches: 5. CDR3 nucleotides: TGTGCCAGCAGCCCGGGACAGGTCGCAGATACGCAGTATTTT. Protein product: CASSPGQVADTQYF.

The J gene is TRBJ2-2, the V gene TRBV5-1, with no clear D. Trimming left V 0 bases short and J 1 base short, with 7 bases between. The CDR3 is 15 amino acids. The germline V gene encodes CDR1 SGHRS and CDR2 YFSETQ. The CDR3 coding sequence is TGCGCCAGCAGCTTGGCCGCTAAGAACACCGGGGAGCTGTTTTTT. Translated, it gives CASSLAAKNTGELFF.

V and J are TRBV27 and TRBJ2-5, with 7 bases identical to TRBD1. The CDR3 has 15 amino acids. V was clipped by 2 bases and J by 5 bases; unmatched bases: 8. CDR1 is MNHEY, CDR2 SMNVEV, per germline (reference sequence). DNA for the CDR3: TGTGCCAGCAGTTTAAGACAGGGTCGTTGGGAGACCCAGTACTTC. It codes for CASSLRQGRWETQYF.

The J gene is TRBJ2-1, the V gene TRBV24-1, with TRBD2 identical over 14 bases. Germline V CDR1 and CDR2: KGHDR, SFDVKD. V gave up 3 bases and J gave up 13 bases; unmatched junction bases: 4. The CDR3 is 14 amino acids. CDR3 sequence (DNA): TGTGCCACCAGTGATCTGGGACTAGCGGGAGATCAGTTCTTC. It is translated as CATSDLGLAGDQFF.

V and J are TRBV2 and TRBJ1-1; 8 positions agree with TRBD1. With 6 bases clipped from V and 2 bases from J, the junction kept 11 bases outside the gene matches. The CDR3 is made up of 16 amino acids. CDR1 is SNHLY, CDR2 FYNNEI, per germline. The CDR3 DNA follows: TGTGCCAGCAGGGGTACGACAGGGGCAACCAACACTGAAGCTTTCTTT. Its translation is CASRGTTGATNTEAFF. Combining the CDR3 with reference TRBV2 and TRBJ1-1 gives the whole variable domain EPEVTQTPSHQVTQMGQEVILRCVPISNHLYFYWYRQILGQKVEFLVSFYNNEISEKSEIFDDQFSVERPDGSNFTLKIRSTKLEDSAMYFCASRGTTGATNTEAFFGQGTRLTVV.

This sequence joins TRBV24-1 and TRBJ2-5, with D perhaps TRBD1 (6 bases). V lost 10 bases to trimming and J lost 0 bases, with 17 bases between them. The CDR3 length is 15 residues. CDR1 is KGHDR and CDR2 is SFDVKD in the germline V gene. This CDR3 reads CATSTGLAYQETQYF. CDR3 DNA sequence: TGTGCCACGTCTACAGGGTTGGCGTACCAAGAGACCCAGTACTTC.

V is TRBV10-2 and J is TRBJ2-7; 8 nucleotides align to TRBD2. The V gene's germline CDR1 is WSHSY and CDR2 SAAADI. CDR3 length: 16 amino acids. Unmatched junction bases numbered 8, after V lost 1 base and J lost 3 bases. CDR3 nucleotides: TGCGCCAGCAGTGAGTTTGGGTTTGCGGGAGGCTACGAGCAGTACTTC. Residues: CASSEFGFAGGYEQYF.

CDR3 loop: CASSYTEASYEQYF. CDR3 DNA: TGTGCCAGCAGTTACACGGAGGCCTCCTACGAGCAGTACTTC. The V and J genes are TRBV6-6 and TRBJ2-7, with TRBD2 as a possible D gene (5 bases). Germline CDR1 and CDR2: MNHNY and SVGAGI (reference sequence). V was pared by 2 bases and J by 0 bases, with 8 bases between. This CDR3 has 14 amino acids.

This chain uses TRBV19 with TRBJ1-5, with D uncertain. Trimming took 3 bases from V and 1 from J, leaving 7 bases between them. This CDR3 spans 14 amino acids. The V gene's germline CDR1 is LNHDA and CDR2 SQIVND (reference sequence). This CDR3 reads CASSISRSNQPQHF. The CDR3 DNA follows: TGTGCCAGTAGTATTTCGCGGAGCAATCAGCCCCAGCATTTT.

The chain carries TRBV24-1 and TRBJ2-7; D may be TRBD1 (5 bases). Germline CDR1 and CDR2: KGHDR and SFDVKD. The CDR3 totals 13 residues. V was trimmed by 0 bases and J by 5 bases, leaving 7 bases between them. The CDR3 DNA follows: TGTGCCACCAGTGATTTGAGGGGTGACGAGCAGTACTTC. Translating gives CATSDLRGDEQYF.

This rearrangement joins TRBV12-3 or TRBV12-4 to TRBJ1-1; unclear D gene. Trimming shortened V by 6 bases and J by 7 bases, and 9 bases separated the two germline ends. This CDR3 is built from 11 residues. In DNA, the CDR3 is TGTGCCAGCAGCTTCGCAGGTGAAGCTTTCTTT. It translates to CASSFAGEAFF.

The CDR3 reads CASSLTRTGAASEQYF. DNA for the CDR3: TGTGCCAGCAGCTTAACCAGGACAGGGGCTGCATCGGAGCAGTACTTC. The J gene is TRBJ2-7, the V gene TRBV7-2; 9 bases map to TRBD1. This CDR3 comprises 16 residues. CDR1 is SGHTA and CDR2 is FQGNSA in the germline V gene. Trimming removed 2 bases from V and 7 bases from J; junction bases left unmatched: 12.

The CDR3 loop reads CAIVGRGHEQYF. CDR3 nucleotide sequence: TGTGCCATCGTGGGCAGGGGGCACGAGCAGTACTTC. The chain employs TRBV10-3 and TRBJ2-7; 8 bases agree with TRBD1. The germline V gene encodes CDR1 ENHRY and CDR2 SYGVKD. The J segment lost 5 bases and the V segment lost 8 bases, leaving 5 bases of the junction unmatched. The CDR3 consists of 12 residues.

This chain joins TRBV9 and TRBJ2-3; TRBD2 is a possible D gene (6 bases). Germline CDR1 reads SGDLS; CDR2 reads YYNGEE. This CDR3 has 13 amino acids. Trimming cost V 7 bases and J 3 bases, with 12 bases left between them. CDR3 region: CASSDGGTDTQYF. CDR3 DNA sequence: TGTGCCAGCTCGGATGGGGGGACAGATACGCAGTATTTT.

The CDR3 region has the DNA TGCGCCAGCAGCCCGGCGACAGGGTACGATGAGCAGTTCTTC. Its translation: CASSPATGYDEQFF. The chain recombines TRBV4-3 with TRBJ2-1, with TRBD1 matching over 7 bases. The ends lost 4 bases at V and 8 bases at J; junction bases unmatched: 8. CDR3 length equals 14 residues. Germline loops: CDR1 LGHNA, CDR2 YSLEER.

This clone was counted only a few times. The chain carries TRBV7-2 and TRBJ2-7; D is unresolved. The germline V and J ends were trimmed by 1 base and 4 bases, with 11 bases remaining between them. CDR1 and CDR2 from the germline V gene are SGHTA and FQGNSA. The CDR3 covers 14 residues. CDR3 sequence (DNA): TGTGCCAGCAGCTTAGGGGTCAGGTCTTACGAGCAGTACTTC. It encodes CASSLGVRSYEQYF.

The gene calls are TRBV4-3 and TRBJ1-1; D not resolved. The V and J ends lost 4 bases and 4 bases respectively, with 16 bases between them. Germline lookup yields CDR1 LGHNA and CDR2 YSLEER. The CDR3 length is 15 residues. The CDR3 reads CASSPSGRTLTEAFF. The CDR3 DNA reads as TGCGCCAGCAGCCCTTCCGGTAGGACTCTCACTGAAGCTTTCTTT.